These T cell receptor beta chains were read from a single sample in a study of long-term antiretroviral therapy in people with HIV. Clones were read by immunoSEQ multiplex PCR, and TCRdb kept only the in-frame ones, dropping some. The sample has more than 15,000 clones; more than 65% are singletons. The material was unsorted PBMCs, obtained less than 1.3 years before starting antiretroviral therapy. These receptors all stem from a man younger than 45 with HIV. Both conserved end residues are part of each CDR3. The D gene is left open where the match is weak. Size is stated for part of the rows, as once, few or many counts, or as a class when the clone is expanded.

abundance: NA; v_gene: TRBV27; j_gene: TRBJ2-2; d_gene: NA; CDR3nt: TGTGCCAGCCGCGGAGGGCAGTACACCGGGGAGCTGTTTTTT; CDR3aa: CASRGGQYTGELFF
abundance: once; v_gene: TRBV19; j_gene: TRBJ2-3; d_gene: TRBD2; CDR3nt: TGTGCCGCTAGAGAGACTAGCGGGACGGGAGATACGCAGTATTTT; CDR3aa: CAARETSGTGDTQYF
abundance: NA; v_gene: TRBV10-3; j_gene: TRBJ1-5; d_gene: NA; CDR3nt: TGTGCCACCGGACCGTTTAGCAATCAGCCCCAGCATTTT; CDR3aa: CATGPFSNQPQHF
abundance: NA; v_gene: TRBV7-2; j_gene: TRBJ2-7; d_gene: NA; CDR3nt: TGTGCCAGCAGCTTTGGGGGGAAAAGCTCCTACGAGCAGTACTTC; CDR3aa: CASSFGGKSSYEQYF
abundance: NA; v_gene: TRBV6-5; j_gene: TRBJ2-5; d_gene: TRBD2; CDR3nt: TGTGCCAGCAGTTACTCGGGGGGGAGAGAGACCCAGTACTTC; CDR3aa: CASSYSGGRETQYF
abundance: NA; v_gene: TRBV10-1; j_gene: TRBJ2-1; d_gene: TRBD2; CDR3nt: TGCGCCAGCAGTGAGAGGCTAGCGGGGGGGTTTAATGAGCAGTTCTTC; CDR3aa: CASSERLAGGFNEQFF
abundance: NA; v_gene: TRBV15; j_gene: TRBJ2-7; d_gene: NA; CDR3nt: TGTGCCACCAGCAGAGTAGCGTTCTACGAGCAGTACTTC; CDR3aa: CATSRVAFYEQYF
abundance: NA; v_gene: TRBV5-1; j_gene: TRBJ2-5; d_gene: NA; CDR3nt: TGCGCCAGCAGCTTGGGCAGGGGTCAAGAGACCCAGTACTTC; CDR3aa: CASSLGRGQETQYF
abundance: once; v_gene: TRBV6-1; j_gene: TRBJ2-5; d_gene: NA; CDR3nt: TGTGCCAGCAGACCCGCGAGGCTGCAAGAGACCCAGTACTTC; CDR3aa: CASRPARLQETQYF
abundance: NA; v_gene: TRBV9; j_gene: TRBJ2-7; d_gene: TRBD2; CDR3nt: TGTGCCAGCAGCGTGGGACTAGCGGGCCTCTACGAGCAGTACTTC; CDR3aa: CASSVGLAGLYEQYF
abundance: NA; v_gene: TRBV27; j_gene: TRBJ2-1; d_gene: TRBD2; CDR3nt: TGTGCCAGCAGTTTAAGGTCAGCGGGGGGGTCGAACAATGAGCAGTTCTTC; CDR3aa: CASSLRSAGGSNNEQFF
abundance: NA; v_gene: TRBV27; j_gene: TRBJ2-7; d_gene: TRBD2; CDR3nt: TGTGCCAGCAAACTAGCGGGAGTCCGAGAGCAGTACTTC; CDR3aa: CASKLAGVREQYF
abundance: NA; v_gene: TRBV19; j_gene: TRBJ1-5; d_gene: TRBD1; CDR3nt: TGTGCCAGTAGTATGCAGGGGGTAAACCAGCCCCAGCATTTT; CDR3aa: CASSMQGVNQPQHF
abundance: NA; v_gene: TRBV27; j_gene: TRBJ2-3; d_gene: NA; CDR3nt: TGTGCCAGCAGTTCCCTACTGTTGAACACAGATACGCAGTATTTT; CDR3aa: CASSSLLLNTDTQYF
abundance: NA; v_gene: TRBV6-6; j_gene: TRBJ1-4; d_gene: NA; CDR3nt: TGTGCCAGCAGTCCCCCCGGGGCAACTAATGAAAAACTGTTTTTT; CDR3aa: CASSPPGATNEKLFF
abundance: NA; v_gene: TRBV2; j_gene: TRBJ2-3; d_gene: TRBD2; CDR3nt: TGTGCCAGCAGTCTCAGCCCTAGCGGGGGTGCTGTAGATACGCAGTATTTT; CDR3aa: CASSLSPSGGAVDTQYF
abundance: NA; v_gene: TRBV7-2; j_gene: TRBJ2-1; d_gene: NA; CDR3nt: TGTGCCAGCAGATTAGGGGGGGCAAGGGGCTACAATGAGCAGTTCTTC; CDR3aa: CASRLGGARGYNEQFF
abundance: NA; v_gene: TRBV11-1; j_gene: TRBJ2-1; d_gene: NA; CDR3nt: TGTGCCAGCAGCTCTCGAGGGGCGAACGAGCAGTTCTTC; CDR3aa: CASSSRGANEQFF
abundance: NA; v_gene: TRBV29-1; j_gene: TRBJ2-7; d_gene: NA; CDR3nt: TGCAGCGCCGGCCCAGGGGAGGGGGCGGCCTACGAGCAGTACTTC; CDR3aa: CSAGPGEGAAYEQYF
abundance: few; v_gene: TRBV5-1; j_gene: TRBJ2-3; d_gene: NA; CDR3nt: TGCGCCAGCAGCTTGGGCCACAACACAGATACGCAGTATTTT; CDR3aa: CASSLGHNTDTQYF
abundance: few; v_gene: TRBV10-2; j_gene: TRBJ2-7; d_gene: NA; CDR3nt: TGCGCCAGCAGTGAGTTCGGGGTCAGCTCCTACGAGCAGTACTTC; CDR3aa: CASSEFGVSSYEQYF
abundance: NA; v_gene: TRBV29-1; j_gene: TRBJ1-1; d_gene: NA; CDR3nt: TGCAGCGGCAACGACTCAGGGGACACTGAAGCTTTCTTT; CDR3aa: CSGNDSGDTEAFF
abundance: NA; v_gene: TRBV5-4; j_gene: TRBJ1-1; d_gene: NA; CDR3nt: TGTGCCAGCAGCTTTCTGAACACTGAAGCTTTCTTT; CDR3aa: CASSFLNTEAFF
abundance: NA; v_gene: TRBV5-4; j_gene: TRBJ1-3; d_gene: NA; CDR3nt: TGCGCCAGCAGCCCCGGACAGACTGGAAACACCATATATTTT; CDR3aa: CASSPGQTGNTIYF
abundance: NA; v_gene: TRBV6-1; j_gene: TRBJ2-7; d_gene: NA; CDR3nt: TGTGCCAGCAGTTCCCTTGTCGGCGAGCAGTACTTC; CDR3aa: CASSSLVGEQYF
abundance: NA; v_gene: TRBV7-9; j_gene: TRBJ1-3; d_gene: TRBD1; CDR3nt: TGTGCCAGCAGCCCCCGGGACAGGTCGGTAGACACCATATATTTT; CDR3aa: CASSPRDRSVDTIYF
abundance: NA; v_gene: TRBV7-9; j_gene: TRBJ1-1; d_gene: NA; CDR3nt: TGTGCCAGCAGCCCCGGGGAGGTAGAAGCTTTCTTT; CDR3aa: CASSPGEVEAFF
abundance: NA; v_gene: TRBV20-1; j_gene: TRBJ2-1; d_gene: NA; CDR3nt: TGCAGTGCTAGTGAGTACAATGAGCAGTTCTTC; CDR3aa: CSASEYNEQFF
abundance: NA; v_gene: TRBV5-5; j_gene: TRBJ2-7; d_gene: TRBD2; CDR3nt: TGTGCCAGCAGCTTCAGCGGGGGTCCCTCCTACGAGCAGTACTTC; CDR3aa: CASSFSGGPSYEQYF
abundance: NA; v_gene: TRBV6-6; j_gene: TRBJ2-7; d_gene: TRBD1; CDR3nt: TGTGCCAGCAGTAGCACCACAGGGGCTCTTGGCTCCGAGCAGTACTTC; CDR3aa: CASSSTTGALGSEQYF
abundance: NA; v_gene: TRBV27; j_gene: TRBJ1-1; d_gene: NA; CDR3nt: TGTGCCAGCAGTAAGAACACTGAAGCTTTCTTT; CDR3aa: CASSKNTEAFF
abundance: NA; v_gene: TRBV6-1; j_gene: TRBJ2-7; d_gene: NA; CDR3nt: TGTGCCAGCAGTGAAAGACAGACCTACGAGCAGTACTTC; CDR3aa: CASSERQTYEQYF
abundance: once; v_gene: TRBV5-1; j_gene: TRBJ2-5; d_gene: TRBD1; CDR3nt: TGCGCCAGCGGACCGACAGGGGGCCGGGAAGAGACCCAGTACTTC; CDR3aa: CASGPTGGREETQYF
abundance: NA; v_gene: TRBV2; j_gene: TRBJ2-7; d_gene: TRBD2; CDR3nt: TGTGCCAGTGAAATTTCTAGCGGGGGCGCCCTGGGTTACGAGCAGTACTTC; CDR3aa: CASEISSGGALGYEQYF
abundance: NA; v_gene: TRBV28; j_gene: TRBJ2-7; d_gene: TRBD1; CDR3nt: TGTGCCAGCAGTGACCCGGGACAGACAATTTACGAGCAGTACTTC; CDR3aa: CASSDPGQTIYEQYF
abundance: NA; v_gene: TRBV2; j_gene: TRBJ2-5; d_gene: TRBD1; CDR3nt: TGTGCCAGCATTTGGGGGACAGGGGTCGGGGAGACCCAGTACTTC; CDR3aa: CASIWGTGVGETQYF
abundance: NA; v_gene: TRBV27; j_gene: TRBJ2-1; d_gene: NA; CDR3nt: TGTGCCAGCAGTTTAGGCCCGACGGCCAATGAGCAGTTCTTC; CDR3aa: CASSLGPTANEQFF
abundance: NA; v_gene: TRBV6-6; j_gene: TRBJ2-3; d_gene: NA; CDR3nt: TGTGCCAGCAGTTCCCGCACAGATACGCAGTATTTT; CDR3aa: CASSSRTDTQYF
abundance: NA; v_gene: TRBV6-1; j_gene: TRBJ1-1; d_gene: TRBD1; CDR3nt: TGTGCCAGCACCCAAGCGACAGGGGGTCCTGAAGCTTTCTTT; CDR3aa: CASTQATGGPEAFF
abundance: NA; v_gene: TRBV11-2; j_gene: TRBJ2-7; d_gene: NA; CDR3nt: TGTGCCAGCAGCCGACTACCGGGACCCAGCTCCTACGAGCAGTACTTC; CDR3aa: CASSRLPGPSSYEQYF
abundance: NA; v_gene: TRBV18; j_gene: TRBJ2-2; d_gene: NA; CDR3nt: TGTGCCAGCTCACCACGGACAGCGAACACCGGGGAGCTGTTTTTT; CDR3aa: CASSPRTANTGELFF
abundance: NA; v_gene: TRBV6-6; j_gene: TRBJ2-1; d_gene: NA; CDR3nt: TGTGCCAGCAGTTACTCCAAAAATGAGCAGTTCTTC; CDR3aa: CASSYSKNEQFF
abundance: NA; v_gene: TRBV9; j_gene: TRBJ1-5; d_gene: TRBD1; CDR3nt: TGTGCCAGCAGTCTCGGGACAGGGGCGTATCAGCCCCAGCATTTT; CDR3aa: CASSLGTGAYQPQHF
abundance: NA; v_gene: TRBV19; j_gene: TRBJ1-3; d_gene: NA; CDR3nt: TGTGCCAGTAGTACGGACAGATACTCTGGAAACACCATATATTTT; CDR3aa: CASSTDRYSGNTIYF
abundance: once; v_gene: TRBV5-4; j_gene: TRBJ2-1; d_gene: TRBD2; CDR3nt: TGTGCCAGCACTATAGCGGGAGAGTACAATGAGCAGTTCTTC; CDR3aa: CASTIAGEYNEQFF
abundance: NA; v_gene: TRBV5-1; j_gene: TRBJ2-3; d_gene: NA; CDR3nt: TGCGCCAGCAGCTTGGGGTACGAGACAGATACGCAGTATTTT; CDR3aa: CASSLGYETDTQYF
abundance: medium-sized; v_gene: TRBV27; j_gene: TRBJ1-4; d_gene: NA; CDR3nt: TGTGCCAGCAGTTTCAAGGGGACTAATGAAAAACTGTTTTTT; CDR3aa: CASSFKGTNEKLFF
abundance: NA; v_gene: TRBV30; j_gene: TRBJ1-4; d_gene: NA; CDR3nt: TGTGCCTGGAGTAGGCCAACTAATGAAAAACTGTTTTTT; CDR3aa: CAWSRPTNEKLFF
abundance: NA; v_gene: TRBV7-9; j_gene: TRBJ2-3; d_gene: TRBD2; CDR3nt: TGTGCCAGCAGCTCACTAGCGGGAGGGGCAGATACGCAGTATTTT; CDR3aa: CASSSLAGGADTQYF